The clone carrying this T cell receptor (beta chain) was seen just once. The CDR3 length is 14 residues. Trimming cost V 2 bases and J 7 bases; bases outside gene matches: 4. Germline assignment: CDR1 GTSNPN and CDR2 SVGIG (reference sequence). The source of the sample is a study of shared clonotypes between healthy human individuals. Terminally differentiated effector memory CD45RA+ cells were excluded by CCR7 positive selection of CD45RO-negative cells. The method was immunoSEQ multiplex PCR; TCRdb's version includes in-frame clones alone and lacks a portion of them. The data hold about 590,000 clones, with about 95% observed a single time.

The gene calls are TRBV30 and TRBJ1-4; 10 nucleotides match TRBD1. This receptor was identified in a woman aged 30 to 39 in good health. Material: naive CD8+ T cells sorted from blood. The CDR3 DNA is TGTGCCTGGAGTACCGGGACAGGGGTTGAAAAACTGTTTTTT. It is translated as CAWSTGTGVEKLFF.